This T cell receptor (beta chain) was identified in a study of shared clonotypes between healthy human individuals. This clone was counted only a few times. The same CDR3 also results from other DNA sequences found in this sample. Trimming took 0 bases from V and 4 from J, leaving 8 bases between them. The CDR3 covers 14 residues. From germline, CDR1 is SGHRS and CDR2 YFSETQ. Using immunoSEQ multiplex PCR, the repertoire was profiled, and TCRdb retains in-frame clones only, with some absent. This sample has 2 million to 2.5 million clones; under 97% occur once, and the top ten carry roughly 0.13%. This receptor was taken from a man between 18 and 35 years old in good health. This chain joins TRBV5-1 and TRBJ1-5, with D possibly TRBD1 on 5 matching bases. The sequenced material came from naive CD4+ T cells sorted from blood. Described subset: CD45RA+ positively selected. In DNA, the CDR3 is TGCGCCAGCAGCTTGGATGGGGCGAATCAGCCCCAGCATTTT. Protein sequence: CASSLDGANQPQHF.